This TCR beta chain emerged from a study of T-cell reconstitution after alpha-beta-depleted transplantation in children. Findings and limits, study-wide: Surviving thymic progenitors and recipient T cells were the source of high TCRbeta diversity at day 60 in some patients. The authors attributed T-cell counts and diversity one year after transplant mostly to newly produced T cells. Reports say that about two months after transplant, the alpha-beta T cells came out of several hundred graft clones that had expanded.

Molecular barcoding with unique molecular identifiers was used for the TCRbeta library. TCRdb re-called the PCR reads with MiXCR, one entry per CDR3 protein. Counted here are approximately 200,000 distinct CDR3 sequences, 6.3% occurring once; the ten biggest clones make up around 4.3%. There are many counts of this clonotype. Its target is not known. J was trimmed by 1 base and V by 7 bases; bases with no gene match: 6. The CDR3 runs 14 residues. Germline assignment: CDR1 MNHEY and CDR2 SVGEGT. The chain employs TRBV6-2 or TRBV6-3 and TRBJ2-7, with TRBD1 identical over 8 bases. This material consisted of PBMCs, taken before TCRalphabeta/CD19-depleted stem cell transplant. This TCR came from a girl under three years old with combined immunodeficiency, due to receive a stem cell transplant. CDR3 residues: CASIQTGASYEQYF. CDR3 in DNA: TGTGCCAGCATCCAGACAGGGGCATCCTACGAGCAGTACTTC.